This TCR beta chain stems from a study of beta chain features in type 1 diabetes. At the level of the study: Healthy donors, compared against patients, showed similar age, gender and cell yields. Whole-study results and caveats: An over-representation of cells with high TCR expression could result from cDNA sequencing. In all four CD4+ subsets, TCRB CDR3 length was significantly, moderately reduced in type 1 diabetes.

In this sample, this clone turned up a few times. As yet, its antigen is unknown. Expressed TCRB transcripts were sequenced because the entire RNA isolate underwent reverse transcription. Libraries were prepared by immunoSEQ multiplex PCR; TCRdb keeps only in-frame clonotypes and omits some of them. The sample records hundreds of thousands of clones, around 13% being singletons. Looked up from germline, CDR1 is SGHTA and CDR2 is FQGNSA. V lost 6 bases, J lost 3 bases, and 11 bases lay in between. CDR3 length equals 13 residues. In total, each donor contributed a single heparinised blood draw that averaged about 100 mL.

The receptor's source is a man aged 18 to 35 in good health. J is TRBJ1-2 and V is TRBV7-2; possible D gene TRBD1, 6 bases. Sequencing was done on a sample of naive CD4+ T cells from blood. CDR3 protein: CASRLSGDYGYTF. CDR3 sequence (DNA): TGTGCCAGCAGACTATCAGGGGACTATGGCTACACCTTC. The variable domain in full, completed from reference TRBV7-2 and TRBJ1-2, reads GAGVSQSPSNKVTEKGKDVELRCDPISGHTALYWYRQSLGQGLEFLIYFQGNSAPDKSGLPSDRFSAERTGGSVSTLTIQRTQQEDSAVYLCASRLSGDYGYTFGSGTRLTVV.